This entry is about one T cell receptor beta chain. Germline V gives CDR1 SQVTM, CDR2 ANQGSEA. V lost 0 bases to trimming and J lost 7 bases; unmatched junction nucleotides: 8. The CDR3 has 14 amino acids. These data are taken from a study of blood T cell repertoires in COVID-19. Study context: Acute and convalescent COVID-19 samples came from the United States, Italy and Spain.

Authors' analysis steps: Estimated nucleated cell counts came from reference gene primer amplification. Repertoires were generated with immunoSEQ multiplex PCR, while TCRdb's copy carries only in-frame clones and drops some. V and J calls and clone size are those listed in that table; D and trimming were worked out from the DNA. The sample contains roughly 260,000 clones, roughly 89% of which appear only once. Specimen: PBMCs or T cells enriched from blood (not recorded which). The source is a woman younger than 45 with acute COVID-19. The chain employs TRBV29-1 and TRBJ1-1; TRBD1 agrees at 7 bases. The CDR3: CSVEDRRGADEAFF. The DNA of the CDR3 is TGCAGCGTTGAAGATCGCAGGGGGGCTGATGAAGCTTTCTTT. The variable domain in full, with the rest retrieved from reference TRBV29-1 and TRBJ1-1, is SAVISQKPSRDICQRGTSLTIQCQVDSQVTMMFWYRQQPGQSLTLIATANQGSEATYESGFVIDKFPISRPNLTFSTLTVSNMSPEDSSIYLCSVEDRRGADEAFFGQGTRLTVV.